The clone carrying this T cell receptor beta chain turned up a few times. The antigen is unknown. The junction had 4 bases not matched to a gene; V was cut back by 1 base and J by 10 bases. The length of the CDR3 is 12 residues. CDR1 is SGHDT, CDR2 YYEEEE, per germline. This sample was taken from a study of cytomegalovirus exposure and HLA in healthy donors. The study, taken as a whole, reports: Three CMV-associated chains were confirmed in vitro to be specific for CMV antigens. TCR beta sequences reportedly predicted most subjects' HLA-A and HLA-B alleles accurately. V- and J-gene trimming of TCR beta was linked (in a later analysis) to a missense DCLRE1C variant.

Participants comprised healthy donors of bone marrow. With 60 Vbeta and 13 Jbeta primers, the PCR was carried out. TCRdb's table, derived via immunoSEQ multiplex PCR, lists solely in-frame clones and lacks some. This sample has about 130,000 clones; over 60% occur once, and the top ten carry approximately 3.4%. This receptor was identified in a man between 35 and 55 years old in good health and CMV-seronegative. Sequencing input: PBMCs. The rearrangement links TRBV5-6 to TRBJ1-2, with 7 positions matching TRBD1. CDR3: CASSLWQGDYTF. In DNA form, the CDR3 reads TGTGCCAGCAGCTTGTGGCAGGGGGACTACACCTTC.